The 12 T cell receptor beta chains presented below share a single source sample, sequenced in a study of blood T cell repertoires in COVID-19. Profiled with immunoSEQ multiplex PCR; TCRdb holds only in-frame clones, not every one. The repertoire holds about 74,000 clones, with 90% as singletons. Specimen: peripheral blood. The origin of the receptors is a woman aged 45-59 years in a cohort sampled during active COVID-19.

This clone was picked up one time. V usage is TRBV11-2 and J usage is TRBJ2-7; 8 bases fit TRBD1. Germline V CDR1 and CDR2: SGHAT, FQNNGV. J gave up 2 bases and V 4 bases, and 10 bases lay outside the gene matches. The CDR3 runs 16 residues. CDR3 bases: TGTGCCAGCAGCTACACTTTGGACAGGGCAGCCTACGAGCAGTACTTC. Its translation is CASSYTLDRAAYEQYF.

This chain connects TRBV11-2 to TRBJ2-4; TRBD2 aligns across 11 bases. With V trimmed by 4 bases and J by 4 bases, 6 bases remained unmatched. The CDR3 consists of 16 residues. Per germline, CDR1 SGHAT and CDR2 FQNNGV. The CDR3 DNA sequence: TGTGCCAGCAGCTACTTAGCGGGAGGGATTAAAAACATTCAGTACTTC. Protein: CASSYLAGGIKNIQYF.

V gene TRBV28 combines with J gene TRBJ2-1; 11 bases align to TRBD2. CDR1 MDHEN and CDR2 SYDVKM come from the germline V gene. Trimming took 5 bases from V and 4 from J; bases not matched to a gene: 7. This CDR3 is built from 16 residues. The CDR3 spells CASSPLAGGGYNEQFF. The DNA for the CDR3 is TGTGCCAGCAGTCCGTTAGCGGGAGGGGGATACAATGAGCAGTTCTTC.

The rearrangement joins TRBV11-2 to TRBJ1-2, with TRBD1 as a possible D gene (6 bases). The germline CDR1 and CDR2 sequences are SGHAT and FQNNGV. The length of the CDR3 is 15 residues. Trimming removed 4 bases at V and 7 bases at J, with 19 bases between. The CDR3 loop reads CASSYGHRAASGYTF. CDR3 DNA: TGTGCCAGCAGCTACGGGCACAGGGCGGCGAGTGGCTACACCTTC.

This sequence joins TRBV9 and TRBJ2-3; 10 nucleotides line up with TRBD2. V was clipped by 0 bases and J by 2 bases; unmatched bases: 3. In germline, CDR1 is SGDLS, CDR2 YYNGEE. The CDR3 has 16 residues. The CDR3 bases are TGTGCCAGCAGCGTAGCTAGCGGGAGTCCCACAGATACGCAGTATTTT. Translation: CASSVASGSPTDTQYF.

This clone has more than one count but fewer than ten. V gene TRBV5-1 combines with J gene TRBJ2-1; 12 nucleotides align to TRBD2. The germline gives CDR1 SGHRS, CDR2 YFSETQ. This CDR3 is 16 amino acids long. Unmatched junction bases numbered 9, after V lost 4 bases and J lost 7 bases. DNA of the CDR3: TGCGCCAGCAGCGAGACTAGCGGGAGTCAGGGGAATGAGCAGTTCTTC. Translating gives CASSETSGSQGNEQFF.

The V gene is TRBV5-1, the J gene TRBJ2-3; 12 bases match TRBD1. Germline trimming cut 0 bases from V and 6 bases from J; bases unmatched to any gene: 5. The CDR3 has 16 residues. Germline-derived CDR1 and CDR2 are SGHRS and YFSETQ. This CDR3 is CASSLVPGQGADTQYF. In DNA form, the CDR3 reads TGCGCCAGCAGCTTGGTCCCGGGACAGGGGGCGGATACGCAGTATTTT.

This chain uses TRBV30 with TRBJ2-5, with TRBD1 matching over 7 bases. Germline V CDR1 and CDR2: GTSNPN, SVGIG (reference sequence). The CDR3 runs to 13 residues. The V and J ends lost 2 bases and 4 bases, in that order; junction bases with no gene match: 4. The DNA for the CDR3 is TGTGCCTGGAGTATTAACAGGGGAGAGACCCAGTACTTC. Its translation: CAWSINRGETQYF.

As regards this clone: The limits of the CDR3 on the DNA are not certain, so only TCRdb's listed CDR3 is given. This chain joins TRBV28 and TRBJ2-5; the tabulated D call, TRBD2, remains unverified against the DNA. The length of the CDR3 is 15 amino acids, counting both ends. Germline CDR1 and CDR2: MDHEN and SYDVKM. The CDR3 spells CASSSSTVAQETQYF.

A few counts support this clone. V and J are TRBV27 and TRBJ1-3; D remains unclear. The CDR3 sequence is 15 residues long. V dropped 6 bases and J dropped 4 bases, with 16 bases sitting between them. CDR1 and CDR2 from the germline V gene are MNHEY and SMNVEV (reference sequence). This CDR3 reads CASRITATQGNTIYF. DNA for the CDR3: TGTGCCAGCAGGATCACAGCTACCCAGGGAAACACCATATATTTT.

The chain links TRBV19 to TRBJ1-1; D is undetermined. V was clipped by 5 bases and J by 4 bases, with 5 bases between them. Germline V gives CDR1 LNHDA, CDR2 SQIVND (reference sequence). CDR3 length: 11 amino acids. The CDR3 is CASSEGTEAFF. The CDR3 region has the DNA TGTGCCAGTAGTGAGGGCACTGAAGCTTTCTTT.

The CDR3 nucleotides are TGTGCCAGCAGTCGGGGTCAAGGCGGCTACACCTTC. Translation: CASSRGQGGYTF. This chain joins TRBV28 and TRBJ1-2, with D unresolved. The CDR3 runs to 12 residues. V lost 5 bases and J lost 8, with 12 bases in between. Per germline, CDR1 MDHEN and CDR2 SYDVKM.